Following are 30 T cell receptor beta chains from one sample sequenced in a study of shared clonotypes between healthy human individuals. Some clones are missing from TCRdb's copy, which holds only in-frame ones; the method was immunoSEQ multiplex PCR. Among around 370,000 clones listed, about 96% were seen once. The material sequenced was memory CD8+ T cells sorted from blood. Subset denoted: CD45RO+ cells pooled with CCR7-negative TemRA cells. These TCRs come from a man aged 25 to 40 in good health.

The genes are TRBV19 and TRBJ1-2; 7 nucleotides line up with TRBD1. Germline V gene lookup returns CDR1 LNHDA and CDR2 SQIVND (reference sequence). The trim removed 1 base at V and 4 bases at J, leaving 9 bases unmatched. CDR3 size: 16 residues. In DNA, the CDR3 is TGTGCCAGTAGTATAGCCGATGACAGGGCAGTCTATGGCTACACCTTC. Protein: CASSIADDRAVYGYTF. The whole variable domain, filled in from reference TRBV19 and TRBJ1-2, reads DGGITQSPKYLFRKEGQNVTLSCEQNLNHDAMYWYRQDPGQGLRLIYYSQIVNDFQKGDIAEGYSVSREKKESFPLTVTSAQKNPTAFYLCASSIADDRAVYGYTFGSGTRLTVV.

J is TRBJ2-5 and V is TRBV27; D is undetermined. Trimming took 6 bases from V and 4 from J, leaving 0 bases between them. CDR1 and CDR2 (germline): MNHEY, SMNVEV (reference sequence). The CDR3 has 9 residues. This CDR3 is CASRETQYF. DNA for the CDR3: TGTGCCAGCAGAGAGACCCAGTACTTC.

This clone was seen only once. The genes are TRBV15 and TRBJ2-7; D assignment may be TRBD1 or TRBD2 (5 bases each). Between the trimmed V and J ends, which lost 0 bases and 3 bases, there was a span of 9 bases. CDR3 length: 14 amino acids. Germline V CDR1 and CDR2: LNHNV, YYDKDF (reference sequence). Written as DNA, the CDR3 is TGTGCCACCAGCAGAGAGGGGACGGACTACGAGCAGTACTTC. Translating gives CATSREGTDYEQYF.

The chain employs TRBV11-2 and TRBJ2-2; no clear D gene. CDR3 length equals 12 residues. Between the trimmed V and J ends, which lost 4 bases and 3 bases, there was a span of 3 bases. Germline V lookup: CDR1 SGHAT, CDR2 FQNNGV. The CDR3 reads CASSSYTGELFF. CDR3 in DNA: TGTGCCAGCAGCTCTTACACCGGGGAGCTGTTTTTT.

To note about this clone: Other DNA sequences of this sample code for an identical CDR3. The chain couples TRBV5-5 to TRBJ1-5, with 9 bases matching TRBD1. Trimming cost V 0 bases and J 2 bases; bases outside gene matches: 3. This CDR3 is built from 16 residues. In germline, CDR1 is SGHKS, CDR2 YYEKEE (reference sequence). CDR3 sequence reads: CASSLGQGGGNQPQHF. The CDR3 region has the DNA TGTGCCAGCAGCTTGGGACAGGGGGGTGGCAATCAGCCCCAGCATTTT.

Worth noting for this clone: This same CDR3 is encoded by further DNA sequences in the sample. V usage is TRBV18 and J usage is TRBJ2-7, with D tentatively TRBD2 (5 bases). Germline V gene sequence: CDR1 KGHSH, CDR2 LQKENI. Between the trimmed V and J ends, which lost 3 bases and 4 bases, there was a span of 10 bases. The CDR3 extends over 13 amino acids. The CDR3, as DNA: TGTGCCAGCTCACCTCGGGATTTGTACGAGCAGTACTTC. Translating it yields CASSPRDLYEQYF.

The CDR3 sequence is CASSIAGQLYEQYF. The CDR3, as DNA: TGTGCCAGTAGTATCGCGGGACAGCTCTACGAGCAGTACTTC. The V gene is TRBV19, the J gene TRBJ2-7; possibly TRBD1 for D (7 bases). Trimming took 3 bases from V and 3 from J, leaving 12 bases between them. The CDR3 runs to 14 residues. CDR1 is LNHDA, CDR2 SQIVND, per germline (reference sequence).

The chain has TRBV6-5 and TRBJ2-3; D is unresolved. V dropped 4 bases and J dropped 2 bases, with 10 bases sitting between them. The length of the CDR3 is 14 residues. The germline V gene encodes CDR1 MNHEY and CDR2 SVGAGI. CDR3 nucleotide sequence: TGTGCCAGCAGTTTCCAGCCAACCACAGATACGCAGTATTTT. Encoded protein: CASSFQPTTDTQYF.

The rearrangement uses TRBV5-1 and TRBJ2-5, with D possibly matching TRBD2 (6 bases). The V gene's germline CDR1 is SGHRS and CDR2 YFSETQ. The CDR3 has 13 residues. V was trimmed by 5 bases and J by 0 bases, leaving 8 bases between them. Here the CDR3 DNA reads TGCGCCAGCAGAAGGAGGGACCAAGAGACCCAGTACTTC. Its translation: CASRRRDQETQYF.

The chain employs TRBV11-2 and TRBJ2-7; either TRBD1 or TRBD2 may fit D (6 bases each). Germline CDR1 SGHAT, CDR2 FQNNGV. Trimming took 5 bases from V and 4 from J, leaving 15 bases between them. CDR3 length: 14 amino acids. CDR3 nucleotides: TGTGCCAGCAGCCCACGAGGGGGGTCGTACGAGCAGTACTTC. This gives the protein CASSPRGGSYEQYF.

The genes are TRBV28 and TRBJ2-6; D is possibly TRBD1 (6 bases). The CDR3 sequence is 19 residues long. V lost 1 base to trimming and J lost 0 bases, with 16 bases between them. Germline lookup yields CDR1 MDHEN and CDR2 SYDVKM. The CDR3 DNA reads TGTGCCAGCAGTTTATTTCCCCGGACAGCGAGCTCTGGGGCCAACGTCCTGACTTTC. Translating gives CASSLFPRTASSGANVLTF.

In its sample, this clone was seen once. DNA of the CDR3: TGTGCCAGCAGTCGGATGCTAGCGGGTAGCTCCTACAATGAGCAGTTCTTC. Its translation: CASSRMLAGSSYNEQFF. This chain connects TRBV27 to TRBJ2-1; 8 bases align to TRBD2. V was pared by 5 bases and J by 0 bases, with 9 bases of the junction left unmatched. CDR3 length: 17 amino acids. Germline-derived CDR1 and CDR2 are MNHEY and SMNVEV (reference sequence).

This clone was observed once. The chain combines TRBV6-1 with TRBJ2-3; D is unresolved. CDR1 and CDR2 (germline): MNHNS, SASEGT. CDR3 size: 13 residues. V was shortened by 6 bases and J by 8 bases, with 15 bases between the two germline ends. CDR3 protein: CASRNPNGPTQYF. In DNA, the CDR3 is TGTGCCAGCAGGAACCCCAACGGACCTACGCAGTATTTT.

Written as DNA, the CDR3 is TGTGCCAGCAGTGCACTAACCGGGACAGGGCCCTACGAGCAGTACTTC. Amino acids: CASSALTGTGPYEQYF. V gene TRBV25-1 combines with J gene TRBJ2-7; TRBD1 aligns across 9 bases. This CDR3 has 16 amino acids. CDR1 and CDR2 (germline): MGHDK, SYGVNS. Trimming removed 4 bases from V and 2 bases from J; junction bases left unmatched: 9.

The rearrangement links TRBV30 to TRBJ2-7, with TRBD2 matching 9 bases. CDR1 GTSNPN and CDR2 SVGIG come from the germline V gene (reference sequence). The CDR3 is made up of 13 amino acids. V gave up 5 bases and J gave up 0 bases; unmatched junction bases: 2. DNA for the CDR3: TGTGCCTGGGAAGCGGGGGGCTCCTACGAGCAGTACTTC. Translation: CAWEAGGSYEQYF.

This chain links TRBV7-9 with TRBJ2-1; possibly TRBD2 for D (6 bases). V lost 5 bases, J lost 8 bases, and 28 bases lay in between. This CDR3 has 18 amino acids. The germline CDR1 and CDR2 sequences are SEHNR and FQNEAQ (reference sequence). DNA for the CDR3: TGTGCCAGCAGCCCAAACTCCGACTGGCCCCGGCGGAGGGATGAGCAGTTCTTC. It encodes CASSPNSDWPRRRDEQFF.

This chain connects TRBV9 to TRBJ1-3; D is uncertain. The V and J ends lost 2 bases and 3 bases respectively, with 6 bases between them. Germline CDR1 and CDR2: SGDLS and YYNGEE. CDR3 length equals 13 residues. The CDR3 DNA sequence: TGTGCCAGCAGCGTGTCATATGGAAACACCATATATTTT. It specifies CASSVSYGNTIYF. The full variable domain, its missing parts supplied by reference TRBV9 and TRBJ1-3, is DSGVTQTPKHLITATGQRVTLRCSPRSGDLSVYWYQQSLDQGLQFLIQYYNGEERAKGNILERFSAQQFPDLHSELNLSSLELGDSALYFCASSVSYGNTIYFGEGSWLTVV.

The chain joins TRBV28 to TRBJ1-2; D is undetermined. Trimming cost V 2 bases and J 4 bases, with 11 bases left between them. In germline, CDR1 is MDHEN, CDR2 SYDVKM. This CDR3 contains 14 residues. This CDR3 is CASSLEGAFYGYTF. CDR3 coding DNA: TGTGCCAGCAGTTTAGAGGGCGCCTTCTATGGCTACACCTTC.

The CDR3 DNA reads as TGTGCCAGCAGCTTGGGAAGGGACGGCTACACCTTC. Its translation: CASSLGRDGYTF. The chain is built from TRBV5-4 and TRBJ1-2, with D maybe TRBD1 (5 bases). Germline CDR1 and CDR2: SGHNT and YYREEE (reference sequence). The CDR3 covers 12 residues. Trimming shortened V by 0 bases and J by 8 bases, and 8 bases separated the two germline ends.

This chain links TRBV28 with TRBJ2-7; tentative D call: TRBD1 (6 bases). V was shortened by 6 bases and J by 4 bases, with 13 bases between the two germline ends. The CDR3 length is 13 residues. CDR1 and CDR2 from the germline V gene are MDHEN and SYDVKM. The CDR3 sequence: CASSPGQEYEQYF. The CDR3 region has the DNA TGTGCCAGCAGCCCGGGACAAGAGTACGAGCAGTACTTC.

The J gene is TRBJ2-1, the V gene TRBV29-1; D call uncertain. Trimming shortened V by 4 bases and J by 0 bases, and 7 bases separated the two germline ends. This CDR3 has 13 amino acids. Looked up from germline, CDR1 is SQVTM and CDR2 is ANQGSEA. CDR3 bases: TGCAGCGTTGCCCCAGGCTCCTACAATGAGCAGTTCTTC. Protein product: CSVAPGSYNEQFF.

This chain connects TRBV9 to TRBJ2-7; D is unresolved. Trimming left V 0 bases short and J 1 base short, with 14 bases between. The CDR3 is made up of 16 amino acids. Germline values: CDR1 SGDLS, CDR2 YYNGEE. The CDR3 here is CASSVGGSSISYEQYF. The CDR3 DNA reads TGTGCCAGCAGCGTAGGTGGCAGTTCTATATCCTACGAGCAGTACTTC. Variable domain in full (rest from reference TRBV9 and TRBJ2-7): DSGVTQTPKHLITATGQRVTLRCSPRSGDLSVYWYQQSLDQGLQFLIQYYNGEERAKGNILERFSAQQFPDLHSELNLSSLELGDSALYFCASSVGGSSISYEQYFGPGTRLTVT.

The gene calls are TRBV10-2 and TRBJ2-2, with D unresolved. Germline V gene sequence: CDR1 WSHSY, CDR2 SAAADI. Trimming stripped 2 bases from V and 4 bases from J, with 2 bases between. There are 12 residues in the CDR3. The CDR3 sequence is CASSEGTGELFF. The CDR3 nucleotides read TGCGCCAGCAGTGAGGGCACCGGGGAGCTGTTTTTT.

V is TRBV10-3 and J is TRBJ2-2; tentatively, D is TRBD1 (6 bases). This CDR3 is 13 amino acids long. Trimming left V 6 bases short and J 6 bases short, with 11 bases between. Germline-derived CDR1 and CDR2 are ENHRY and SYGVKD. The CDR3 region is CAISPQGAGELFF. The CDR3 nucleotides read TGTGCCATCAGCCCACAGGGCGCCGGGGAGCTGTTTTTT.

V gene TRBV5-6 combines with J gene TRBJ2-2, with 9 positions matching TRBD2. V trimming: 0 bases; J trimming: 3 bases; junction bases outside the gene matches: 6. This CDR3 has 17 residues. The germline CDR1 and CDR2 sequences are SGHDT and YYEEEE. The CDR3 spells CASSLAGLAGHTGELFF. For the CDR3, the DNA is TGTGCCAGCAGCTTGGCTGGTCTAGCGGGACACACCGGGGAGCTGTTTTTT.

V gene TRBV11-2 combines with J gene TRBJ2-3, with 8 positions matching TRBD1. The CDR3 is made up of 16 amino acids. The ends lost 5 bases at V and 3 bases at J; junction bases unmatched: 10. Germline values: CDR1 SGHAT, CDR2 FQNNGV. CDR3 sequence reads: CASSPRTGRLTDTQYF. CDR3 nucleotides: TGTGCCAGCAGCCCAAGGACAGGGAGGTTGACAGATACGCAGTATTTT.

The V and J genes are TRBV28 and TRBJ2-1; 9 bases map to TRBD1. J gave up 7 bases and V 8 bases, and 6 bases lay outside the gene matches. In germline, CDR1 is MDHEN, CDR2 SYDVKM. The CDR3 runs 13 residues. CDR3 region: CASRTGTGNEQFF. CDR3 DNA sequence: TGTGCCAGCCGGACAGGGACAGGGAATGAGCAGTTCTTC. The whole variable domain, remainder taken from reference TRBV28 and TRBJ2-1, is DVKVTQSSRYLVKRTGEKVFLECVQDMDHENMFWYRQDPGLGLRLIYFSYDVKMKEKGDIPEGYSVSREKKERFSLILESASTNQTSMYLCASRTGTGNEQFFGPGTRLTVL.

Written as DNA, the CDR3 is TGTGCCTGGACCGAACAGGTCGCCTATAATTCACCCCTCCACTTT. Its protein product is CAWTEQVAYNSPLHF. The V gene is TRBV30, the J gene TRBJ1-6; possibly TRBD1 for D (5 bases). CDR3 size: 15 residues. Per the germline V gene, CDR1 is GTSNPN and CDR2 is SVGIG (reference sequence). Deletions cut 4 bases from V and 2 bases from J, with 12 bases between.

This clone has just one count. V gene TRBV4-1 combines with J gene TRBJ2-5; 11 bases fit TRBD2. The CDR3 runs to 16 residues. Unmatched junction bases numbered 10, after V lost 4 bases and J lost 6 bases. Germline CDR1 reads MGHRA; CDR2 reads YSYEKL. CDR3 DNA sequence: TGCGCCAGCAGCCCTGGACTAGCGGGTGGCTGGAAGACCCAGTACTTC. Encoded protein: CASSPGLAGGWKTQYF.

The V gene is TRBV2, the J gene TRBJ1-2; 7 bases match TRBD1. This CDR3 is 15 amino acids long. V dropped 6 bases and J dropped 4; count of bases not matched to a gene: 11. Germline loops: CDR1 SNHLY, CDR2 FYNNEI. The CDR3 nucleotides read TGTGCCAGCAGGGGGGTTTGGGACAGCCTCTATGGCTACACCTTC. This encodes CASRGVWDSLYGYTF.